This T cell receptor beta chain originates from a study of cytomegalovirus exposure and HLA in healthy donors. Study in general: Per a later analysis, the roughly 670 first-cohort and fewer than 150 validation repertoires shared one platform. Study-level results: Associated with cytomegalovirus, according to the listing, were 164 TCR beta chains. Most TCR sequences were uncommon, yet certain public TCRs appeared in many donors.

The donors were part of the validation cohort, which consisted of roughly 110 subjects and was separate from the first cohort of roughly 620 subjects. Germline V lookup: CDR1 KGHSH, CDR2 LQKENI. The J segment lost 7 bases and the V segment lost 6 bases, leaving 10 bases of the junction unmatched. This CDR3 has 14 amino acids. Clones were read by immunoSEQ multiplex PCR, and TCRdb kept only the in-frame ones, dropping some. The sample yields 45,000 to 65,000 clones, around nine tenths seen once. About this clone itself: Its antigen is unidentified.

This chain uses TRBV18 with TRBJ2-5, with TRBD2 matching over 8 bases. The origin of this receptor is a young woman in good health and CMV-seropositive. The material sequenced was PBMCs. The CDR3 nucleotides are TGTGCCAGCTCCCCGGGGGGGGCCAGGCGGACCCAGTACTTC. Its translation is CASSPGGARRTQYF.